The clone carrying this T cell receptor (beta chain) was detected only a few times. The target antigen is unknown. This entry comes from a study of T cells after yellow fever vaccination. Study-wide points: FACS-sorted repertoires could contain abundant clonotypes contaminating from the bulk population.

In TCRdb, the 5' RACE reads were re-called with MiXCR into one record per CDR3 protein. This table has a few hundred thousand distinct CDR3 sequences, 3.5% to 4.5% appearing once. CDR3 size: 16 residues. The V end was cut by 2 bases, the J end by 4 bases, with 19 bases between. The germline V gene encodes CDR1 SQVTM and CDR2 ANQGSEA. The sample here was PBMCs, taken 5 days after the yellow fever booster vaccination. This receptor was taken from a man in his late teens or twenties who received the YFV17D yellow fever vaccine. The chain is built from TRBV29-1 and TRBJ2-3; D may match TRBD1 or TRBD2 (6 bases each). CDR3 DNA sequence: TGCAGCGTTGAACTGGGAGCGGAGGGGGTCGCAGATACGCAGTATTTT. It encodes CSVELGAEGVADTQYF.